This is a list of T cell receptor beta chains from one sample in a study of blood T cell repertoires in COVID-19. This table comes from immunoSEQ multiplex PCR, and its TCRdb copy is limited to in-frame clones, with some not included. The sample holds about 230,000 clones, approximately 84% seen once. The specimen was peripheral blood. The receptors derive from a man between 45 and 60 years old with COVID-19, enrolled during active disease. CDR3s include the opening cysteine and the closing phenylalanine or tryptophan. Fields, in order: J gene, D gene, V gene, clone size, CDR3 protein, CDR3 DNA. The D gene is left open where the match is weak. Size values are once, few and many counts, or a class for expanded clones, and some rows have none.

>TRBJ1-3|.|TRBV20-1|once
CSASQSAGSGNTIYF
TGCAGTGCTAGTCAGTCGGCGGGCTCTGGAAACACCATATATTTT
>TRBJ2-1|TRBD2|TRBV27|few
CASSAGLAINEQFF
TGTGCCAGCAGTGCGGGACTAGCGATCAATGAGCAGTTCTTC
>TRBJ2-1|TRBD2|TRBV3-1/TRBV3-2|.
CASSQGGLAGNEQFF
TGTGCCAGCAGCCAAGGGGGACTAGCGGGGAACGAGCAGTTCTTC
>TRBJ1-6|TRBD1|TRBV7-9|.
CASSSHRTGGTYSPLHF
TGTGCCAGCAGCTCGCACAGGACAGGGGGTACGTATTCACCCCTCCACTTT
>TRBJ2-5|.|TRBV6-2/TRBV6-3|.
CASSPLGGAGETQYF
TGTGCCAGCAGTCCGCTCGGGGGAGCGGGTGAGACCCAGTACTTC
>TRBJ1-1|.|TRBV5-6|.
CASSLAGHPFGATEAFF
TGTGCCAGCAGCTTGGCTGGGCACCCATTTGGGGCCACTGAAGCTTTCTTT
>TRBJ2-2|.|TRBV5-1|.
CASSFSGPPGELFF
TGCGCCAGCAGCTTCTCAGGCCCCCCCGGGGAGCTGTTTTTT
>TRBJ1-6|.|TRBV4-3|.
CASSQDSYNSPLHF
TGCGCCAGCAGCCAAGACAGCTATAATTCACCCCTCCACTTT
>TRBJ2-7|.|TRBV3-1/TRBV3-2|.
CASSQGQLYEQYF
TGTGCCAGCAGCCAAGGACAGCTATACGAGCAGTACTTC
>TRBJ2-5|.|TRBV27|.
CASKGSQGQTQYF
TGTGCCAGCAAGGGGAGTCAGGGGCAGACCCAGTACTTC
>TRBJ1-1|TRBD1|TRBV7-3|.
CASSTGQGEAFF
TGTGCCAGCAGCACAGGACAGGGGGAAGCTTTCTTT
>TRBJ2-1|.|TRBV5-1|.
CASSLAIADNEQFF
TGCGCCAGCAGCTTGGCCATAGCGGACAATGAGCAGTTCTTC
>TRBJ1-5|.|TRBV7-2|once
CASSLFARAGQPQHF
TGTGCCAGCAGCTTATTCGCCCGGGCGGGTCAGCCCCAGCATTTT
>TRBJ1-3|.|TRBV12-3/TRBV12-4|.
CASSLHSGNTIYF
TGTGCCAGCAGTTTACACTCTGGAAACACCATATATTTT